The next 21 T cell receptor beta chains were all read from a single sample in a study of blood T cells in healthy people across ages. Primed by a sample-barcoded 5' primer and a J-beta primer mix, a second PCR proceeded for about 6 to 12 cycles. TCRdb re-analysed the 5' RACE reads in MiXCR, keeping a single row per CDR3 protein. The sample shows 380,000 or so distinct CDR3 sequences, 52% of them seen only once. The sequencing input was blood. These receptors were taken from a man between 60 and 75 years old in good health.

In DNA form, the CDR3 reads TGTGCCAGTAGTAGCGGGGGCCAGAACACCGGGGAGCTGTTTTTT. Protein product: CASSSGGQNTGELFF. The rearrangement joins TRBV19 to TRBJ2-2, with a possible D match to TRBD2 (7 bases). Germline V gene lookup returns CDR1 LNHDA and CDR2 SQIVND (reference sequence). CDR3 size: 15 residues. The V gene lost 4 bases and the J gene lost 1 base, with 10 bases spanning the gap.

The V call is TRBV28, the J call TRBJ1-4, with D perhaps TRBD1 (5 bases). The V and J ends lost 6 bases and 8 bases respectively, with 16 bases between them. Germline V gene lookup returns CDR1 MDHEN and CDR2 SYDVKM. The CDR3 totals 14 residues. The CDR3 sequence: CASSSRPRGEKLFF. The CDR3 DNA follows: TGTGCCAGCAGCTCACGGCCGAGGGGCGAAAAACTGTTTTTT.

The chain has TRBV18 and TRBJ2-5, with 9 bases that match TRBD2. CDR1 and CDR2 (germline): KGHSH, LQKENI. This CDR3 contains 14 residues. Germline trimming cut 6 bases from V and 11 bases from J; bases unmatched to any gene: 13. CDR3 sequence (DNA): TGTGCCAGCTCCCCAGGCGGGGGGGTGTCTGAGCAGTACTTC. Its translation: CASSPGGGVSEQYF.

The chain has TRBV20-1 and TRBJ2-1, with TRBD2 matching over 8 bases. The length of the CDR3 is 14 residues. V was clipped by 0 bases and J by 10 bases; unmatched bases: 8. Germline V gene lookup returns CDR1 DFQATT and CDR2 SNEGSKA (reference sequence). The CDR3 DNA sequence: TGCAGTGCTAGAGATCACGGGGGGGCCAGGGAGCAGTTCTTC. It yields the protein CSARDHGGAREQFF.

Of note for this clonotype: At one end the junction does not follow the germline gene, possibly because of a read error. This chain links TRBV4-1 with TRBJ2-4; 7 nucleotides match TRBD1. This CDR3 comprises 15 residues. In germline, CDR1 is MGHRA, CDR2 YSYEKL. The chain's CDR3 is CASSQLTGWSDIRYF. The CDR3 DNA reads as TGCGCCAGCAGCCAATTGACAGGGTGGTCGGACATTCGGTACTTC.

This clonotype was seen more than once but under ten times. The rearrangement links TRBV29-1 to TRBJ2-5; D ambiguous. From germline, CDR1 is SQVTM and CDR2 ANQGSEA. The CDR3 spans 12 residues. With 5 bases removed from V and 1 base from J, the gap between germline ends came to 8 bases. The CDR3 here is CSVSQSQETQYF. CDR3 sequence (DNA): TGCAGCGTTTCACAGAGCCAAGAGACCCAGTACTTC.

A note on this clonotype: A read error is possible here, since a much larger clone lies one base away. The V gene is TRBV18, the J gene TRBJ2-5; D gene unclear. V was cut by 1 base and J by 11 bases, with 20 bases left in between. Germline lookup yields CDR1 KGHSH and CDR2 LQKENI. CDR3 length: 15 residues. CDR3 amino acids: CASSPRDGGLYGQYF. The CDR3 nucleotides read TGTGCCAGCTCACCACGCGACGGTGGGCTCTACGGGCAGTACTTC.

This clonotype was seen more than once but under ten times. The rearrangement uses TRBV4-3 and TRBJ2-5, with a possible D match to TRBD1 (6 bases). V gave up 0 bases and J gave up 1 base, with 15 bases separating them. In germline, CDR1 is LGHNA, CDR2 YSLEER. The CDR3 is 17 amino acids. Here the CDR3 reads CASSQDLSQGLQETQYF. DNA of the CDR3: TGCGCCAGCAGCCAAGATTTATCGCAGGGGCTCCAAGAGACCCAGTACTTC.

The V gene is TRBV29-1, the J gene TRBJ1-1; D perhaps matches TRBD1 (5 bases). Trimming took off 7 bases at V and 2 bases at J, with 17 bases between the two ends. CDR1 and CDR2 (germline): SQVTM, ANQGSEA. The CDR3 runs to 14 residues. CDR3 region: CSAKPPGPNTEAFF. CDR3 sequence (DNA): TGCAGCGCAAAACCGCCGGGACCTAACACTGAAGCTTTCTTT.

The chain carries TRBV5-5 and TRBJ2-3; D is uncertain. CDR3 length: 15 residues. Germline CDR1 SGHKS, CDR2 YYEKEE (reference sequence). The V end was cut by 4 bases, the J end by 0 bases, with 12 bases between. CDR3: CASSLPLGSTDTQYF. The CDR3 nucleotides are TGTGCCAGCAGCCTCCCTCTCGGTAGCACAGATACGCAGTATTTT.

The rearrangement links TRBV20-1 to TRBJ2-3; D is possibly TRBD1 (6 bases). The CDR3 length is 14 residues. Germline V gene data show CDR1 as DFQATT and CDR2 as SNEGSKA (reference sequence). The CDR3: CSHDGGKGTDTQYF. DNA for the CDR3: TGCAGCCACGATGGGGGCAAGGGTACAGATACGCAGTATTTT.

The chain joins TRBV7-2 to TRBJ1-2; 12 bases line up with TRBD1. The trim removed 5 bases at V and 7 bases at J, leaving 11 bases unmatched. Per germline, CDR1 SGHTA and CDR2 FQGNSA. This CDR3 is built from 16 residues. In nucleotides, the CDR3 is TGTGCCAGCAGCAAAGGGGGACAGGGGGCGTCGGGTGGCTACACCTTC. Residues: CASSKGGQGASGGYTF.

CDR3 sequence: CASSVGGTYYNEQFF. The CDR3 region has the DNA TGTGCCAGCAGCGTAGGCGGGACGTATTACAATGAGCAGTTCTTC. The V and J genes are TRBV9 and TRBJ2-1, with D possibly being TRBD2 (6 bases). The CDR3 totals 15 residues. Trimming removed 0 bases at V and 4 bases at J, with 11 bases between. The V gene's germline CDR1 is SGDLS and CDR2 YYNGEE.

The V gene is TRBV5-6, the J gene TRBJ2-7; 8 nucleotides line up with TRBD2. The CDR3 contains 12 residues. With V trimmed by 6 bases and J by 6 bases, 5 bases remained unmatched. Germline CDR1 and CDR2: SGHDT and YYEEEE. The CDR3 sequence: CASTGGGTEQYF. The DNA for the CDR3 is TGTGCCAGCACGGGGGGGGGAACCGAGCAGTACTTC. Drawing the rest from reference TRBV5-6 and TRBJ2-7, the complete variable domain is DAGVTQSPTHLIKTRGQQVTLRCSPKSGHDTVSWYQQALGQGPQFIFQYYEEEERQRGNFPDRFSGHQFPNYSSELNVNALLLGDSALYLCASTGGGTEQYFGPGTRLTVT.

The rearrangement links TRBV7-6 to TRBJ2-1; TRBD1 or TRBD2 may be the D gene (5 bases each). The ends were cut back, 4 bases at V and 6 bases at J, with 28 bases in the middle. This CDR3 contains 19 residues. Germline V lookup: CDR1 SGHVS, CDR2 FNYEAQ. CDR3 in amino acids: CASSSFRRAGTQEVNEQFF. Here the CDR3 DNA reads TGTGCCAGCAGCTCGTTTAGACGTGCCGGGACCCAGGAGGTCAATGAGCAGTTCTTC.

This chain links TRBV4-2 with TRBJ2-4; tentatively, D is TRBD1 (6 bases). Judging by the DNA end, TRBJ2-7 fits better; the J call may be wrong. Per germline, CDR1 LGHNA and CDR2 YNFKEQ. The CDR3 is 16 amino acids. The CDR3 nucleotides read TGTGCCAGCAGCCAAGATGCGGTCAGGGGCTCCTACGAGCAGTACTTC. Protein sequence: CASSQDAVRGSYEQYF.

Only one count was recorded for this clonotype. The gene calls are TRBV29-1 and TRBJ1-1, with 8 bases fitting TRBD1. The CDR3 has 14 amino acids. The germline CDR1 and CDR2 sequences are SQVTM and ANQGSEA. Trimming removed 4 bases from V and 4 bases from J; junction bases left unmatched: 8. The CDR3 sequence is CSVGGQGASTEAFF. In DNA, the CDR3 is TGCAGCGTTGGAGGGCAGGGGGCGAGCACTGAAGCTTTCTTT.

This clonotype was found a few times. The chain couples TRBV6-5 to TRBJ2-7; 10 bases map to TRBD1. The junction had 11 bases not matched to a gene; V was cut back by 7 bases and J by 2 bases. From germline, CDR1 is MNHEY and CDR2 SVGAGI. This CDR3 has 16 amino acids. The DNA of the CDR3 is TGTGCCAGCACCAGAGGCCTCGGGACAGGGGCCTACGAGCAGTACTTC. Its translation is CASTRGLGTGAYEQYF.

The V gene is TRBV21-1, the J gene TRBJ2-7; the DNA was not compared with TRBD1, the D call given in the table. TRBV21-1 is described as a pseudogene. The CDR3 totals 20 residues. The CDR3 protein is CASSDVCRDTLIHLTYEQYF. DNA for the CDR3: TGTGCCAGCAGTGATGTTTGTCGGGACACCCTTATCCATCTTACCTACGAGCAGTACTTC.

This clonotype was detected a few times. The genes are TRBV11-2 and TRBJ2-5; possibly TRBD2 for D (5 bases). The CDR3 has 14 amino acids. V lost 3 bases and J 2 bases, leaving 10 bases between the germline ends. CDR1 SGHAT and CDR2 FQNNGV come from the germline V gene. Here the CDR3 DNA reads TGTGCCAGCAGCTTCGGACTGCAGCAAGAGACCCAGTACTTC. Translated, it gives CASSFGLQQETQYF.

This chain connects TRBV7-2 to TRBJ2-7; TRBD2 is a possible D gene (5 bases). The CDR3 is 13 amino acids. Germline V lookup: CDR1 SGHTA, CDR2 FQGNSA. Trimming pared 7 bases from V and 1 base from J, leaving 11 bases between. CDR3 loop: CASTKDFSYEQYF. CDR3 bases: TGTGCCAGCACCAAGGACTTTTCCTACGAGCAGTACTTC.